This TCR beta chain stems from a study of T cells after yellow fever vaccination. This clonotype was seen more than once but under ten times. The antigen remains undetermined. Study observations and caveats: Contaminants from the bulk population, in the form of abundant clonotypes, could be found in FACS-sorted repertoires.

Germline CDR1 is SEHNR and CDR2 is FQNEAQ (reference sequence). V lost 5 bases and J lost 2; bases outside the gene matches: 10. The CDR3 extends over 17 amino acids. The study made its TCR cDNA through 5'RACE template switching. That step introduced a universal primer site along with UMIs. TCRdb itself ran the 5' RACE reads through MiXCR, one entry per CDR3 protein. The sample lists around 320,000 distinct CDR3 sequences, roughly a tenth occurring once. This specimen was CD4+ T cells sorted from PBMCs, taken 45 days after the yellow fever booster vaccination. The TCR was taken from a man aged 18 to 35 who received the YFV17D yellow fever vaccine. The chain links TRBV7-9 to TRBJ1-3, with 9 bases identical to TRBD1. The CDR3 bases are TGTGCCAGCAGCCCCGGACAGGGGAGAGCGGCTGGAAACACCATATATTTT. Its translation: CASSPGQGRAAGNTIYF.